One and the same sample provided the 5 T cell receptor beta chains below, sequenced in a study of vaccination effects on CD4 cells after COVID-19. These TCRs are of unknown antigen specificity. The protocol was immunoSEQ multiplex PCR, while the TCRdb copy is restricted to in-frame clones and leaves out a portion. The sample lists 70,000 to 95,000 clones, roughly four fifths occurring once. ViraFEST assay sequencing came after antigen-specific CD4+ T cells were expanded with viral peptide pools. A 10-day culture period preceded the isolation of CD4+ T cells. The sequencing used CD4+ T cells from PBMCs cultured with HCoV-229E spike peptides, collected before COVID-19 vaccination. Receptors originate from a human donor who received a COVID-19 vaccine.

V usage is TRBV19 and J usage is TRBJ2-5; 16 bases agree with TRBD2. With V trimmed by 6 bases and J by 5 bases, 12 bases remained unmatched. Germline loops: CDR1 LNHDA, CDR2 SQIVND (reference sequence). This CDR3 has 18 amino acids. The CDR3 sequence is CASSSGGTSGGAPETQYF. In DNA form, the CDR3 reads TGTGCCAGTAGCTCGGGGGGGACTAGCGGGGGGGCCCCCGAGACCCAGTACTTC.

This clone came up a few times. This sequence joins TRBV7-3 and TRBJ1-2, with D maybe TRBD1 (6 bases). Germline CDR1 is SGHTA and CDR2 is FQGTGA. There are 14 residues in the CDR3. V was trimmed by 5 bases and J by 8 bases, leaving 18 bases between them. CDR3 bases: TGTGCCAGCAGCCCGGACAGCGTCCAGACCGGCTACACCTTC. This encodes CASSPDSVQTGYTF.

This clone has a single count. V usage is TRBV29-1 and J usage is TRBJ2-2, with D perhaps TRBD1 or TRBD2 (5 bases each). Trimming cost V 0 bases and J 5 bases, with 7 bases left between them. The CDR3 loop spans 13 amino acids. Germline lookup yields CDR1 SQVTM and CDR2 ANQGSEA. CDR3: CSVEDWGTGELFF. The CDR3 DNA is TGCAGCGTTGAAGATTGGGGGACCGGGGAGCTGTTTTTT.

The genes are TRBV18 and TRBJ2-5; weak D call: TRBD1 (6 bases). Trimming took off 1 base at V and 0 bases at J, with 12 bases between the two ends. The CDR3 loop spans 16 amino acids. Germline CDR1 and CDR2: KGHSH and LQKENI. This CDR3 reads CASSPQTGQYQETQYF. The CDR3 nucleotides are TGTGCCAGCTCACCACAAACAGGGCAGTACCAAGAGACCCAGTACTTC.

The genes are TRBV7-2 and TRBJ1-6, with D tentatively TRBD1 (5 bases). Germline V gene data show CDR1 as SGHTA and CDR2 as FQGNSA. The CDR3 consists of 12 residues. The V gene lost 7 bases and the J gene lost 15 bases, with 16 bases spanning the gap. CDR3 residues: CASNDWGGSLHF. The CDR3 nucleotides read TGTGCCAGCAACGACTGGGGGGGTAGCCTCCACTTT.